One sample yielded the 30 T cell receptor beta chains listed below, sequenced in a study of blood T cell repertoires in COVID-19. TCRdb keeps only in-frame clones here, not all; method: immunoSEQ multiplex PCR. The sample has 40,000 to 45,000 clones; more than 80% are singletons. Sequences were obtained from peripheral blood. The receptors stem from a man aged 45-60 years with COVID-19, enrolled during active disease.

The CDR3, as DNA: TGTGCCAGCAGTTTTGTGGGGGCAACCAAAAACATTCAGTACTTC. Protein product: CASSFVGATKNIQYF. The V gene is TRBV27, the J gene TRBJ2-4; possible D gene TRBD1, 6 bases. V lost 3 bases, J lost 2 bases, and 11 bases lay in between. The CDR3 spans 15 residues. Germline CDR1 MNHEY, CDR2 SMNVEV (reference sequence).

The chain links TRBV7-2 to TRBJ2-5, with 12 positions matching TRBD2. The CDR3 extends over 16 amino acids. Germline CDR1 is SGHTA and CDR2 is FQGNSA. V dropped 5 bases and J dropped 3; count of bases not matched to a gene: 7. For the CDR3, the DNA is TGTGCCAGCAGCCTTCGACTAGCGGGAGTGAAAGAGACCCAGTACTTC. Its translation is CASSLRLAGVKETQYF.

This chain joins TRBV4-3 and TRBJ2-7; D might be TRBD2 (6 bases). This CDR3 spans 15 amino acids. CDR1 is LGHNA and CDR2 is YSLEER in the germline V gene. V shed 1 base and J shed 2 bases, with 12 bases lying between them. The CDR3 DNA sequence: TGCGCCAGCAGCCAAGTTTTGGCGGGGACCTACGAGCAGTACTTC. It is translated as CASSQVLAGTYEQYF.

The chain uses TRBV5-1 and TRBJ1-2; 7 positions agree with TRBD1. The germline V gene encodes CDR1 SGHRS and CDR2 YFSETQ. The J segment lost 5 bases and the V segment lost 1 base, leaving 5 bases of the junction unmatched. This CDR3 spans 14 amino acids. CDR3 amino acids: CASSLSSGGYGYTF. CDR3 DNA: TGCGCCAGCAGCTTGTCGTCAGGGGGGTATGGCTACACCTTC.

The rearrangement uses TRBV18 and TRBJ1-4, with 8 bases fitting TRBD1. Germline CDR1 is KGHSH and CDR2 is LQKENI. V lost 6 bases and J lost 8; bases outside the gene matches: 8. The CDR3 runs 14 residues. CDR3 nucleotide sequence: TGTGCCAGCTCCCCCGACAGGGGAGGAGAAAAACTGTTTTTT. Amino acids: CASSPDRGGEKLFF. The full variable domain, with the rest looked up from reference TRBV18 and TRBJ1-4, is NAGVMQNPRHLVRRRGQEARLRCSPMKGHSHVYWYRQLPEEGLKFMVYLQKENIIDESGMPKERFSAEFPKEGPSILRIQQVVRGDSAAYFCASSPDRGGEKLFFGSGTQLSVL.

This sequence joins TRBV27 and TRBJ2-1; TRBD2 matches 7 bases. Trimming cost V 2 bases and J 4 bases; bases outside gene matches: 5. The CDR3 is 15 amino acids. Germline V CDR1 and CDR2: MNHEY, SMNVEV (reference sequence). CDR3 sequence: CASSLGASGYNEQFF. CDR3 in DNA: TGTGCCAGCAGTTTAGGGGCTAGCGGTTACAATGAGCAGTTCTTC.

This chain connects TRBV4-3 to TRBJ1-2, with a weak D call TRBD1 (6 bases). Germline loops: CDR1 LGHNA, CDR2 YSLEER. V was trimmed by 3 bases and J by 4 bases, leaving 9 bases between them. CDR3 length: 13 residues. For the CDR3, the DNA is TGCGCCAGCAGCCACGACAGGCCCTATGGCTACACCTTC. This translates into CASSHDRPYGYTF.

This clone showed up just once. The V call is TRBV6-5, the J call TRBJ2-1, with D maybe TRBD2 (6 bases). Trimming pared 11 bases from V and 1 base from J, leaving 12 bases between. The CDR3 totals 13 residues. The germline CDR1 and CDR2 sequences are MNHEY and SVGAGI. CDR3 amino acids: CASVGGSYNEQFF. CDR3 DNA: TGTGCCTCCGTTGGAGGGTCCTACAATGAGCAGTTCTTC.

The chain is built from TRBV29-1 and TRBJ1-2, with TRBD1 identical over 10 bases. The CDR3 runs to 13 residues. J lost 8 bases, V lost 6 bases, and 9 bases had no gene match. CDR1 and CDR2 from the germline V gene are SQVTM and ANQGSEA. The CDR3 loop reads CSVTGTGVRGYTF. CDR3 in DNA: TGCAGCGTGACCGGGACAGGGGTTCGGGGCTACACCTTC.

The genes are TRBV5-1 and TRBJ2-5; no clear D. The ends were cut back, 2 bases at V and 2 bases at J, with 4 bases in the middle. This CDR3 comprises 12 residues. Per germline, CDR1 SGHRS and CDR2 YFSETQ. The CDR3 coding sequence is TGCGCCAGCAGCTTCGGGCAAGAGACCCAGTACTTC. The encoded protein is CASSFGQETQYF. The whole variable domain, filled in from reference TRBV5-1 and TRBJ2-5, reads KAGVTQTPRYLIKTRGQQVTLSCSPISGHRSVSWYQQTPGQGLQFLFEYFSETQRNKGNFPGRFSGRQFSNSRSEMNVSTLELGDSALYLCASSFGQETQYFGPGTRLLVL.

The genes are TRBV5-1 and TRBJ2-2, with 7 nucleotides matching TRBD2. V shed 2 bases and J 2 bases; nucleotides not matched to a gene: 12. The CDR3 runs to 18 residues. CDR1 and CDR2 from the germline V gene are SGHRS and YFSETQ. The CDR3 coding sequence is TGCGCCAGCAGCTTCCAATCTCGACTAGCAGTTAACACCGGGGAGCTGTTTTTT. This codes for CASSFQSRLAVNTGELFF.

The rearrangement links TRBV12-3 or TRBV12-4 to TRBJ2-5; D is undetermined. The CDR3 consists of 13 residues. V shed 1 base and J shed 5 bases, with 8 bases lying between them. In DNA, the CDR3 is TGTGCCAGCAGTTTAGGTGGGCCGGAGACCCAGTACTTC. As protein: CASSLGGPETQYF.

V and J are TRBV6-5 and TRBJ1-2; D might be TRBD1 (6 bases). The CDR3 runs to 15 residues. CDR1 and CDR2 from the germline V gene are MNHEY and SVGAGI. V lost 2 bases and J 4 bases, leaving 14 bases between the germline ends. CDR3 protein: CASSYSPDSLYGYTF. The CDR3 bases are TGTGCCAGCAGTTACAGCCCGGACAGCCTCTATGGCTACACCTTC.

The genes are TRBV4-1 and TRBJ1-2, with D possibly being TRBD1 (5 bases). Trimming stripped 3 bases from V and 4 bases from J, with 15 bases between. From germline, CDR1 is MGHRA and CDR2 YSYEKL. The CDR3 is 15 amino acids. For the CDR3, the DNA is TGCGCCAGCAGCCACCCCGCCCGACAGATCTATGGCTACACCTTC. Translation: CASSHPARQIYGYTF.

The V and J genes are TRBV4-1 and TRBJ1-3; 12 positions agree with TRBD1. The CDR3 spans 17 residues. Germline V gene data show CDR1 as MGHRA and CDR2 as YSYEKL. The V gene end was trimmed by 2 bases and the J gene end by 4 bases; junction bases not matched to a gene: 6. CDR3 protein: CASSQKGQGASGNTIYF. CDR3 DNA sequence: TGCGCCAGCAGCCAAAAGGGACAGGGGGCATCGGGAAACACCATATATTTT.

CDR3 residues: CASSLNAGGAMRGYTF. The CDR3 DNA reads TGTGCCAGCAGCTTAAATGCAGGGGGCGCAATGAGGGGCTACACCTTC. J is TRBJ1-2 and V is TRBV7-9, with 8 bases that match TRBD1. J was trimmed by 8 bases and V by 2 bases; bases with no gene match: 13. Germline values: CDR1 SEHNR, CDR2 FQNEAQ (reference sequence). This CDR3 comprises 16 residues.

The CDR3 region has the DNA TGTGCCAGCAGCCAAGGCCCCGGGACTGCCCTCTCCTTCCTAACCTACGAGCAGTACTTC. This gives the protein CASSQGPGTALSFLTYEQYF. The V and J genes are TRBV4-2 and TRBJ2-7; tentative D call: TRBD2 (6 bases). Per germline, CDR1 LGHNA and CDR2 YNFKEQ. V lost 1 base and J 2 bases, leaving 27 bases between the germline ends. The CDR3 has 20 residues.

The V call is TRBV19, the J call TRBJ2-2, with 8 bases matching TRBD2. CDR1 and CDR2 from the germline V gene are LNHDA and SQIVND (reference sequence). The CDR3 has 14 residues. V was clipped by 6 bases and J by 4 bases; unmatched bases: 4. The CDR3 protein is CASRTGGITGELFF. In nucleotides, the CDR3 is TGTGCCAGTAGAACGGGGGGGATCACCGGGGAGCTGTTTTTT.

The chain couples TRBV2 to TRBJ2-7; TRBD2 matches 9 bases. The CDR3 extends over 16 amino acids. V shed 1 base, J shed 1 base, and the junction held 5 bases outside the gene matches. Looked up from germline, CDR1 is SNHLY and CDR2 is FYNNEI. The CDR3 DNA reads TGTGCCAGCAGTGAAGTGATAGCGGGAGCATCCTACGAGCAGTACTTC. It yields the protein CASSEVIAGASYEQYF. Full variable domain (remainder filled in from reference TRBV2 and TRBJ2-7): EPEVTQTPSHQVTQMGQEVILRCVPISNHLYFYWYRQILGQKVEFLVSFYNNEISEKSEIFDDQFSVERPDGSNFTLKIRSTKLEDSAMYFCASSEVIAGASYEQYFGPGTRLTVT.

The V call is TRBV2, the J call TRBJ1-5, with D maybe TRBD1 (5 bases). Trimming cost V 6 bases and J 2 bases, with 8 bases left between them. The CDR3 spans 13 residues. Germline values: CDR1 SNHLY, CDR2 FYNNEI. DNA for the CDR3: TGTGCCAGCAGGGCACAGGGCAATCAGCCCCAGCATTTT. This encodes CASRAQGNQPQHF.

This clone has a single count. This rearrangement joins TRBV6-6 to TRBJ1-2, with 8 bases matching TRBD1. There are 13 residues in the CDR3. The V gene's germline CDR1 is MNHNY and CDR2 SVGAGI (reference sequence). The V gene end was trimmed by 5 bases and the J gene end by 6 bases; junction bases not matched to a gene: 5. The CDR3 sequence is CASSDRGGDGYTF. The DNA of the CDR3 is TGTGCCAGCAGTGACAGGGGAGGGGATGGCTACACCTTC.

This rearrangement joins TRBV5-1 to TRBJ2-5, with TRBD1 identical over 9 bases. Losses at the gene ends were 0 bases for V and 5 bases for J; bases not matched to a gene: 5. CDR3 length: 15 residues. CDR1 SGHRS and CDR2 YFSETQ come from the germline V gene. The DNA of the CDR3 is TGCGCCAGCAGCTTGGGCTCCGGACAGGGGGAGACCCAGTACTTC. It codes for CASSLGSGQGETQYF.

This clone came up once. V is TRBV19 and J is TRBJ2-3; 10 bases fit TRBD2. There are 17 residues in the CDR3. Germline assignment: CDR1 LNHDA and CDR2 SQIVND (reference sequence). Germline trimming cut 2 bases from V and 10 bases from J; bases unmatched to any gene: 15. The CDR3 region has the DNA TGTGCCAGTAGTATATACGGGACTAGCGATAAGGCGGTGGCGCAGTATTTT. Translation gives CASSIYGTSDKAVAQYF.

The rearrangement links TRBV7-9 to TRBJ1-2; perhaps TRBD1 as D (6 bases). Trimming shortened V by 5 bases and J by 3 bases, and 10 bases separated the two germline ends. CDR1 is SEHNR, CDR2 FQNEAQ, per germline (reference sequence). This CDR3 region has 13 residues. The CDR3 DNA reads as TGTGCCAGCAGCACTGGACAGTACTATGGCTACACCTTC. It codes for CASSTGQYYGYTF.

The gene calls are TRBV18 and TRBJ2-7; D is possibly TRBD2 (5 bases). The germline V and J ends were trimmed by 6 bases and 0 bases, with 12 bases remaining between them. The CDR3 is made up of 14 amino acids. CDR1 KGHSH and CDR2 LQKENI come from the germline V gene. CDR3 nucleotide sequence: TGTGCCAGCTCGTCCACTAGGGACTCCTACGAGCAGTACTTC. Translation gives CASSSTRDSYEQYF.

CDR3 sequence reads: CASSRGRTGELFF. In DNA form, the CDR3 reads TGTGCCAGCAGCCGGGGGCGTACCGGGGAGCTGTTTTTT. The J gene is TRBJ2-2, the V gene TRBV3-1 (or the pseudogene TRBV3-2); possible D gene TRBD1, 6 bases. CDR3 length equals 13 residues. Per germline, CDR1 LGHDT and CDR2 YNNKEL (reference sequence). Trimming removed 4 bases from V and 5 bases from J, with 8 bases in between.

This sequence joins TRBV7-9 and TRBJ2-7; 8 positions agree with TRBD1. V lost 2 bases to trimming and J lost 4 bases; unmatched junction nucleotides: 7. The CDR3 is made up of 15 amino acids. Germline lookup yields CDR1 SEHNR and CDR2 FQNEAQ (reference sequence). CDR3 region: CASSLQRTGKYEQYF. The CDR3 DNA is TGTGCCAGCAGCTTACAGCGGACAGGGAAGTACGAGCAGTACTTC.

The J gene is TRBJ2-7, the V gene TRBV15; 11 bases line up with TRBD2. Germline-derived CDR1 and CDR2 are LNHNV and YYDKDF (reference sequence). This CDR3 is built from 17 residues. V was clipped by 3 bases and J by 7 bases; unmatched bases: 14. CDR3 DNA: TGTGCCACCAGCAGCCGGTTCATAGCGGGAGGGGTTAAGGAGCAGTACTTC. Translated: CATSSRFIAGGVKEQYF.

J is TRBJ2-3 and V is TRBV5-1, with 8 nucleotides matching TRBD2. This CDR3 region has 17 residues. Germline lookup yields CDR1 SGHRS and CDR2 YFSETQ. Germline trimming cut 2 bases from V and 5 bases from J; bases unmatched to any gene: 13. For the CDR3, the DNA is TGCGCCAGCAGCTTTAGGGCTAGCGGGCTTTCCCGAGATACGCAGTATTTT. It translates to CASSFRASGLSRDTQYF.

This sequence joins TRBV9 and TRBJ2-7; possible D gene TRBD1, 5 bases. The length of the CDR3 is 14 residues. Between the trimmed V and J ends, which lost 0 bases and 6 bases, there was a span of 13 bases. Germline V lookup: CDR1 SGDLS, CDR2 YYNGEE. The CDR3: CASSVEPSRAEQYF. In DNA form, the CDR3 reads TGTGCCAGCAGCGTAGAACCCAGCAGGGCCGAGCAGTACTTC.